A single sample is the source of the 14 T cell receptor beta chains below, sequenced in a study of blood T cell repertoires in COVID-19. Using immunoSEQ multiplex PCR, the repertoire was profiled, and TCRdb retains in-frame clones only, with some absent. The repertoire includes a few hundred thousand clones, 85% to 90% of them detected once, and 6.3% sits in the top ten. What was sequenced was peripheral blood. Receptors were obtained from a woman aged 50 to 60 with COVID-19, enrolled during active disease.

This clone occurred once. The chain uses TRBV29-1 and TRBJ1-4; D possibly corresponds to TRBD1 (6 bases). The V gene's germline CDR1 is SQVTM and CDR2 ANQGSEA. The CDR3 totals 12 residues. V lost 8 bases and J 8 bases, leaving 15 bases between the germline ends. For the CDR3, the DNA is TGCAGCTTTTGGGACACCACAGAAAAACTGTTTTTT. Its translation is CSFWDTTEKLFF.

This sequence joins TRBV6-5 and TRBJ2-7; weak D call: TRBD1 (5 bases). The CDR3 contains 12 residues. Germline V gene sequence: CDR1 MNHEY, CDR2 SVGAGI. Trimming pared 6 bases from V and 4 bases from J, leaving 10 bases between. In nucleotides, the CDR3 is TGTGCCAGCAGCTATCAGGGTTACGAGCAGTACTTC. Translation: CASSYQGYEQYF.

The V and J genes are TRBV5-5 and TRBJ1-4; no firm D call. V was trimmed by 0 bases and J by 4 bases, leaving 4 bases between them. This CDR3 contains 13 residues. The germline gives CDR1 SGHKS, CDR2 YYEKEE (reference sequence). The CDR3 region has the DNA TGTGCCAGCAGCTTGGCAGTTAATGAAAAACTGTTTTTT. Residues: CASSLAVNEKLFF. Variable domain in full (rest from reference TRBV5-5 and TRBJ1-4): DAGVTQSPTHLIKTRGQQVTLRCSPISGHKSVSWYQQVLGQGPQFIFQYYEKEERGRGNFPDRFSARQFPNYSSELNVNALLLGDSALYLCASSLAVNEKLFFGSGTQLSVL.

The rearrangement uses TRBV19 and TRBJ1-1, with D possibly TRBD1 on 5 matching bases. Per the germline V gene, CDR1 is LNHDA and CDR2 is SQIVND (reference sequence). The CDR3 runs to 13 residues. With 3 bases removed from V and 3 bases from J, the gap between germline ends came to 8 bases. The CDR3 nucleotides are TGTGCCAGTAGTATGGGGGGGTACACTGAAGCTTTCTTT. This encodes CASSMGGYTEAFF. The complete variable domain, with remaining parts taken from reference TRBV19 and TRBJ1-1, reads DGGITQSPKYLFRKEGQNVTLSCEQNLNHDAMYWYRQDPGQGLRLIYYSQIVNDFQKGDIAEGYSVSREKKESFPLTVTSAQKNPTAFYLCASSMGGYTEAFFGQGTRLTVV.

The rearrangement joins TRBV11-2 to TRBJ2-7; 13 positions match TRBD2. V was clipped by 5 bases and J by 2 bases; unmatched bases: 6. The germline CDR1 and CDR2 sequences are SGHAT and FQNNGV. This CDR3 region has 16 residues. The CDR3 DNA is TGTGCCAGCAGCCGGACGGGACTAGCGGGAACCTACGAGCAGTACTTC. Residues: CASSRTGLAGTYEQYF.

The chain combines TRBV29-1 with TRBJ1-1; D possibly corresponds to TRBD1 (5 bases). This CDR3 comprises 15 residues. V was shortened by 4 bases and J by 7 bases, with 22 bases between the two germline ends. Germline V gives CDR1 SQVTM, CDR2 ANQGSEA. The CDR3 sequence is CSVVTPGLGHYEAFF. The CDR3 DNA is TGCAGCGTTGTTACCCCGGGACTGGGCCACTATGAAGCTTTCTTT.

V usage is TRBV19 and J usage is TRBJ1-2; D remains ambiguous. Trimming pared 7 bases from V and 8 bases from J, leaving 23 bases between. Germline-derived CDR1 and CDR2 are LNHDA and SQIVND (reference sequence). The CDR3 has 15 residues. The DNA for the CDR3 is TGTGCCAGTAATCCAACGCGGGTGAGCTCGTTCGGCTACACCTTC. It translates to CASNPTRVSSFGYTF.

The chain recombines TRBV18 with TRBJ1-4; no clear D gene. The CDR3 has 14 amino acids. Germline loops: CDR1 KGHSH, CDR2 LQKENI. V shed 2 bases and J shed 8 bases, with 12 bases lying between them. CDR3 amino acids: CASSPDLHVEKLFF. The CDR3 DNA reads TGTGCCAGCTCACCAGATTTACACGTCGAAAAACTGTTTTTT.

V and J are TRBV27 and TRBJ1-6; a weak D match, TRBD1 (5 bases). CDR1 is MNHEY, CDR2 SMNVEV, per germline (reference sequence). The CDR3 covers 13 residues. V shed 6 bases and J shed 6 bases, with 9 bases lying between them. CDR3 amino acids: CASSLGVNSPLHF. The CDR3 coding sequence is TGTGCCAGCAGCCTAGGGGTTAATTCACCCCTCCACTTT.

The V and J genes are TRBV21-1 and TRBJ2-4; TRBD1 is the table's D call and was not checked against the DNA. TRBV21-1 counts as a pseudogene. This CDR3 has 16 amino acids. CDR3 bases: TGTGCCAGCACCTTCCAACAGGGCATAGCCAAAAACATTCAGTACTTC. It encodes CASTFQQGIAKNIQYF.

This rearrangement joins TRBV6-1 to TRBJ2-7, with D unclear. V gave up 2 bases and J gave up 3 bases, with 8 bases separating them. Germline V lookup: CDR1 MNHNS, CDR2 SASEGT. This CDR3 spans 13 amino acids. In DNA form, the CDR3 reads TGTGCCAGCAGTGAACAGGCCCACTACGAGCAGTACTTC. It specifies CASSEQAHYEQYF.

V is TRBV27 and J is TRBJ2-3, with D possibly TRBD2 on 6 matching bases. In germline, CDR1 is MNHEY, CDR2 SMNVEV (reference sequence). This CDR3 is 13 amino acids long. With 8 bases removed from V and 2 bases from J, the gap between germline ends came to 11 bases. The CDR3 spells CASRRTNTDTQYF. In nucleotides, the CDR3 is TGTGCCAGCCGAAGGACTAACACAGATACGCAGTATTTT.

This chain connects TRBV2 to TRBJ2-3; possibly TRBD2 for D (9 bases). V lost 6 bases, J lost 4 bases, and 32 bases lay in between. Germline V gene lookup returns CDR1 SNHLY and CDR2 FYNNEI. This CDR3 spans 20 amino acids. CDR3 sequence: CASSLRTGSRREGVPDTQYF. CDR3 DNA: TGTGCCAGCAGCCTCCGGACAGGGTCTCGGCGGGAGGGAGTCCCAGATACGCAGTATTTT.

A single count supports this clone. The rearrangement uses TRBV3-1 (or the pseudogene TRBV3-2) and TRBJ2-7, with D perhaps TRBD2 (6 bases). V lost 3 bases and J lost 5, with 11 bases in between. The CDR3 spans 13 residues. In germline, CDR1 is LGHDT, CDR2 YNNKEL (reference sequence). In DNA form, the CDR3 reads TGTGCCAGCAGCCATTCCGGGAGCAACGAGCAGTACTTC. Translation: CASSHSGSNEQYF.